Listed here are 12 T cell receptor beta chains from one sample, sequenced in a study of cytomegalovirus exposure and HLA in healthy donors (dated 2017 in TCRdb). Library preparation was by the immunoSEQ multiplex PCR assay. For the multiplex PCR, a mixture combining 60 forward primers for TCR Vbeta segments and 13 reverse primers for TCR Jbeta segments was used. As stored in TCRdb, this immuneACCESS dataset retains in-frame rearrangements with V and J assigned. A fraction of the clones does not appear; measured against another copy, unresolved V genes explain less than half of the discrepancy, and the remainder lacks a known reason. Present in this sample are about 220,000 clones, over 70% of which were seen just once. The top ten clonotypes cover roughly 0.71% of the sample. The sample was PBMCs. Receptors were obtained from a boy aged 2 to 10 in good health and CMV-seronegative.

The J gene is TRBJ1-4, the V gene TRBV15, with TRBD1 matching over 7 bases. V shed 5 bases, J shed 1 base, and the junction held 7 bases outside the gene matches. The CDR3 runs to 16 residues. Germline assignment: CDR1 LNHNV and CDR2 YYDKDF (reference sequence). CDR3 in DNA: TGTGCCACCAGCGACGACAGGGACAGAACTAATGAAAAACTGTTTTTT. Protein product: CATSDDRDRTNEKLFF.

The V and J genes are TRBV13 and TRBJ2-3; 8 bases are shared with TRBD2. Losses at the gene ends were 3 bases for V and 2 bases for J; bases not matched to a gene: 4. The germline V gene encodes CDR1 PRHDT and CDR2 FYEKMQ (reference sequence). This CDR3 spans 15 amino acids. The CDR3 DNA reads TGTGCCAGCAGCTTGCGGGGGGCCCTCACAGATACGCAGTATTTT. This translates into CASSLRGALTDTQYF.

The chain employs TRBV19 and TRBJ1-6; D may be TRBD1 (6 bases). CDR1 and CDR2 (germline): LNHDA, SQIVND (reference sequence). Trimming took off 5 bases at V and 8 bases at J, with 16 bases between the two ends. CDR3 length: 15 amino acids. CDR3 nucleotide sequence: TGTGCCAGTAGTCTGACAGCCACAGGGTATTCACCCCTCCACTTT. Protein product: CASSLTATGYSPLHF.

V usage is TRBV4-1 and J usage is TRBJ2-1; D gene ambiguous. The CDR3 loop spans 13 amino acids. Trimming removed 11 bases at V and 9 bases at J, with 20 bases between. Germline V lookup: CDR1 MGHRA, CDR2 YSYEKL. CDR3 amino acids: CAPQCGRGGEQFF. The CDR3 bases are TGCGCCCCCCAGTGTGGTCGAGGCGGTGAGCAGTTCTTC.

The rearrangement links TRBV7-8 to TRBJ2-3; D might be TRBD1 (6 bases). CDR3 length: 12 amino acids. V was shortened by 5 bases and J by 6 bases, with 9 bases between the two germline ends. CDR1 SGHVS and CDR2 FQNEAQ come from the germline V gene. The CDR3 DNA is TGTGCCAGCAGCCCAGGGGTGGATACGCAGTATTTT. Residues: CASSPGVDTQYF.

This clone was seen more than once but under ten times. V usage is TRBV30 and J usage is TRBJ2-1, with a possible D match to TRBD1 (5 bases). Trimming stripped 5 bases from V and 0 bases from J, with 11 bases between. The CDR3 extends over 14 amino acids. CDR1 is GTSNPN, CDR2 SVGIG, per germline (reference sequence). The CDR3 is CAWYEDNSYNEQFF. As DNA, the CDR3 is TGTGCCTGGTATGAGGACAACTCCTACAATGAGCAGTTCTTC.

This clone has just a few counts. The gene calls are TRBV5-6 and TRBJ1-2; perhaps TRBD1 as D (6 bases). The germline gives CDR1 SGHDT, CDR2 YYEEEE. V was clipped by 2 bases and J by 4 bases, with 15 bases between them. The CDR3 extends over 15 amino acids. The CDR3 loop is CASSFFEGVVYGYTF. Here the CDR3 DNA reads TGTGCCAGCAGCTTTTTTGAGGGGGTGGTCTATGGCTACACCTTC.

The CDR3 reads CASMPSLAWAFF. The CDR3 coding sequence is TGTGCCAGCATGCCCTCATTGGCTTGGGCTTTCTTT. The rearrangement links TRBV6-1 to TRBJ1-1; no firm D call. Between the trimmed V and J ends, which lost 7 bases and 11 bases, there was a span of 17 bases. Per germline, CDR1 MNHNS and CDR2 SASEGT. The CDR3 is 12 amino acids.

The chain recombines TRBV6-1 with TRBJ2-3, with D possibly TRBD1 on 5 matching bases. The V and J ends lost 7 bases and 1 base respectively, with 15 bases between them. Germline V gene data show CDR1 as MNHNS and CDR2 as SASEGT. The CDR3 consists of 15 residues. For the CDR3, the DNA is TGTGCCAGCACTCGACAGTGGCCGGGCACAGATACGCAGTATTTT. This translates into CASTRQWPGTDTQYF.

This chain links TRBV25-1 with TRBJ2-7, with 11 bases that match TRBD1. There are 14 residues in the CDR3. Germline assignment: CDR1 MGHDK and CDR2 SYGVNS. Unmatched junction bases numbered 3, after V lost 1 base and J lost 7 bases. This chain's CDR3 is CASSEWGTGGEQYF. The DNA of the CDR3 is TGTGCCAGCAGTGAATGGGGGACAGGGGGGGAGCAGTACTTC.

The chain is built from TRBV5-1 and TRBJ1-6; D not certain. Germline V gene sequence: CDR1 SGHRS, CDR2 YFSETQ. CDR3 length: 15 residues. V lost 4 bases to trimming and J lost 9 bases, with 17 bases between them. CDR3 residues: CASSRAEGAGSPLHF. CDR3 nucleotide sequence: TGCGCCAGCAGCCGAGCTGAGGGTGCGGGTTCACCCCTCCACTTT.

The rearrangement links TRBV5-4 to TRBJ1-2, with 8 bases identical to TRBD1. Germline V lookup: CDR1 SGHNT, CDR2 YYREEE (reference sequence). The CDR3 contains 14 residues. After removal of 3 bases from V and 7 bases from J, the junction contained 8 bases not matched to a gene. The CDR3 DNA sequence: TGTGCCAGCAGCTCAGGAAGACAGGGGCCTGGCTACACCTTC. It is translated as CASSSGRQGPGYTF.